This T cell receptor beta chain is from a study of PD-1 blockade in classical Hodgkin lymphoma. Study-wide background: The nivolumab dose that patients received was 3 mg/kg, given intravenously every 2 weeks.

A remark on this clone: Antigen specificity is unknown.

The study's findings and limits: Compared with baseline, CD4+ but not CD8+ TCR diversity had risen significantly by C4D1.

The patients all showed relapse after autologous stem cell transplantation, while their brentuximab vedotin exposure varied. The germline V gene has CDR1 SGHVS and CDR2 FNYEAQ. The V and J ends lost 2 bases and 4 bases respectively, with 15 bases between them. This CDR3 comprises 16 residues. Sequencing used immunoSEQ multiplex PCR; TCRdb keeps in-frame clones, though not all of them. The repertoire holds 90,000 to 100,000 clones, with approximately 89% as singletons. The V call is TRBV7-6, the J call TRBJ1-5; the D gene is possibly TRBD1 (6 bases). This specimen consisted of peripheral blood mononuclear cells (PBMCs), obtained before the second cycle of nivolumab. The sequence was obtained from a human donor with classical Hodgkin lymphoma. For the CDR3, the DNA is TGTGCCAGCAGCTTATCCCCGGGACAAGGAAATCAGCCCCAGCATTTT. Translation gives CASSLSPGQGNQPQHF.